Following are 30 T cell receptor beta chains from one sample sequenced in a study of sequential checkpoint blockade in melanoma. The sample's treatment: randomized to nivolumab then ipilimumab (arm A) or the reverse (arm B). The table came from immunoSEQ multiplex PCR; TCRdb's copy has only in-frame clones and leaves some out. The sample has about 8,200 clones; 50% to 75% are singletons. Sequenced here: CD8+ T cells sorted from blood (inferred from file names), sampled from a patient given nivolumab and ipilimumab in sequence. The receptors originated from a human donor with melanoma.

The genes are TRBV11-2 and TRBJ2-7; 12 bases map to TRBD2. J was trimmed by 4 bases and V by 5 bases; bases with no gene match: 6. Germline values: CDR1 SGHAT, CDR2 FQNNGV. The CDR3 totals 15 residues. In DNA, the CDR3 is TGTGCCAGCAGCCTGGGACTAGCGGGCCAATACGAGCAGTACTTC. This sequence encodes CASSLGLAGQYEQYF.

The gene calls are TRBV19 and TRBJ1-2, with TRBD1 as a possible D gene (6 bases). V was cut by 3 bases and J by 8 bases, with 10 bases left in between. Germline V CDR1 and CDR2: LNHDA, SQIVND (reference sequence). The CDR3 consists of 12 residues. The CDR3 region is CASSIARGGYTF. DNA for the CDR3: TGTGCCAGTAGTATTGCCAGGGGCGGCTACACCTTC.

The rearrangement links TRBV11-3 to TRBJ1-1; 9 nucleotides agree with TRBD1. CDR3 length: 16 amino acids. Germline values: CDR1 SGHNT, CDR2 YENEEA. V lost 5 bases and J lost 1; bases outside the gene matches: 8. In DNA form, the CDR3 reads TGTGCCAGCAGCCCGGGACAGGGAAAGGGGAACACTGAAGCTTTCTTT. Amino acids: CASSPGQGKGNTEAFF.

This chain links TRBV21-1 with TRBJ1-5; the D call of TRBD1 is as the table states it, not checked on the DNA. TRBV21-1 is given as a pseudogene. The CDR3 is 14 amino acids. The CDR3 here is CASRSGRLYQPQHF. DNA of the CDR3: TGTGCCAGCAGGTCAGGAAGATTATATCAGCCCCAGCATTTT.

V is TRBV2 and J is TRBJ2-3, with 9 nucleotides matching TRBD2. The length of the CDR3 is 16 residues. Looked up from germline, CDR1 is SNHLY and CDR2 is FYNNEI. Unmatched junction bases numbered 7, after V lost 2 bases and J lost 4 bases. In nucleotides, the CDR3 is TGTGCCAGCAGTGAAAGGCCTAGCGGGGCAGCAGATACGCAGTATTTT. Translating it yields CASSERPSGAADTQYF.

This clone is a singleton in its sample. The CDR3 here is CASSAGTTYEQYF. In DNA, the CDR3 is TGTGCCAGCAGCGCCGGGACTACCTACGAGCAGTACTTC. The chain employs TRBV28 and TRBJ2-7, with TRBD2 identical over 7 bases. Germline CDR1 MDHEN, CDR2 SYDVKM. V dropped 6 bases and J dropped 2; count of bases not matched to a gene: 4. The CDR3 sequence is 13 residues long.

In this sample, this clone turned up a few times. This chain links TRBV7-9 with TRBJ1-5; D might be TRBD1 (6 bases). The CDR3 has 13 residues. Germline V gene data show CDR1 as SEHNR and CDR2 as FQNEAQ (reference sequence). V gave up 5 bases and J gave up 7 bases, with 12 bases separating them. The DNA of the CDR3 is TGTGCCAGCAGCCTTCCACAGGGACAGCCCCAGCATTTT. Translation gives CASSLPQGQPQHF.

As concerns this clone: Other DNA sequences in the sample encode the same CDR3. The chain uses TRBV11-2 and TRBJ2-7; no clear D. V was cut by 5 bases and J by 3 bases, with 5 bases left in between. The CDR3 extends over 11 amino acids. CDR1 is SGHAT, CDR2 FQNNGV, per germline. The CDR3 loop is CASSVNYEQYF. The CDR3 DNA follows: TGTGCCAGCAGCGTCAACTACGAGCAGTACTTC.

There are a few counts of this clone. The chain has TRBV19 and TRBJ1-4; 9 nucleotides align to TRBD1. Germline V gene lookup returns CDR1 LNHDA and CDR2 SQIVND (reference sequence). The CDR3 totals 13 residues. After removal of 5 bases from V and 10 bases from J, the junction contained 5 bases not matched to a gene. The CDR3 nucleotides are TGTGCCAGTAGTTCGGGACAGGGTGGAAAACTGTTTTTT. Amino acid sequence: CASSSGQGGKLFF. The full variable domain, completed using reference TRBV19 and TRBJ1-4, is DGGITQSPKYLFRKEGQNVTLSCEQNLNHDAMYWYRQDPGQGLRLIYYSQIVNDFQKGDIAEGYSVSREKKESFPLTVTSAQKNPTAFYLCASSSGQGGKLFFGSGTQLSVL.

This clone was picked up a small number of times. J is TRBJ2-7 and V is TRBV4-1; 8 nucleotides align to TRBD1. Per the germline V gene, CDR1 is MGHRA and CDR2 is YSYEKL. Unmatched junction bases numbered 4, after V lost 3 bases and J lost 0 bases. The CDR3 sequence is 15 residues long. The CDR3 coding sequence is TGCGCCAGCAGCCAGGGACAGGATGACTCCTACGAGCAGTACTTC. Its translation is CASSQGQDDSYEQYF.

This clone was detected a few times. The CDR3 spells CASSSWAQGGTGELFF. As DNA, the CDR3 is TGTGCCAGCAGCTCCTGGGCGCAGGGGGGCACCGGGGAGCTGTTTTTT. The V and J genes are TRBV7-3 and TRBJ2-2; the D gene is possibly TRBD1 (7 bases). The CDR3 has 16 amino acids. Germline loops: CDR1 SGHTA, CDR2 FQGTGA. The V gene lost 4 bases and the J gene lost 4 bases, with 16 bases spanning the gap.

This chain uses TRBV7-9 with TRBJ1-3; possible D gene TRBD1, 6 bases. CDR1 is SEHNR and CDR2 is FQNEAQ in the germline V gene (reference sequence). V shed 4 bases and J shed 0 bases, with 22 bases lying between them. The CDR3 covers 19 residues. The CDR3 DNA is TGTGCCAGCAGCTGCCGGGGGGGGTCAGGGGACCGCTCTGGAAACACCATATATTTT. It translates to CASSCRGGSGDRSGNTIYF.

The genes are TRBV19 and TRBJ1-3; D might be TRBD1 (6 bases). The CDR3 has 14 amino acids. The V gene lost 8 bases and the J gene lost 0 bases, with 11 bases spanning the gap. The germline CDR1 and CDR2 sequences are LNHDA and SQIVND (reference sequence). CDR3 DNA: TGTGCCAGTCGACAGGAGAACTCTGGAAACACCATATATTTT. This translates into CASRQENSGNTIYF.

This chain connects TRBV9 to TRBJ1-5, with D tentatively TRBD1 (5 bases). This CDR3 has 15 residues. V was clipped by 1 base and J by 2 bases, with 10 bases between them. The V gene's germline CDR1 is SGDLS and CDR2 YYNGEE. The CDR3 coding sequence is TGTGCCAGCAGCGTACAGGGTAAGGGCAATCAGCCCCAGCATTTT. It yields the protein CASSVQGKGNQPQHF.

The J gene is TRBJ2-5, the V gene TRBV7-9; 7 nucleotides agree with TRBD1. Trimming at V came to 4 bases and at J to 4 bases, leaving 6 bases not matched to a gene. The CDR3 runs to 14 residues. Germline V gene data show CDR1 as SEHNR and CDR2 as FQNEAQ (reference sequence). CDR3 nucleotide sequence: TGTGCCAGCAGCTCTACAGGGGTGAGAGAGACCCAGTACTTC. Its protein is CASSSTGVRETQYF. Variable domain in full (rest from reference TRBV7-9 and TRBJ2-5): DTGVSQNPRHKITKRGQNVTFRCDPISEHNRLYWYRQTLGQGPEFLTYFQNEAQLEKSRLLSDRFSAERPKGSFSTLEIQRTEQGDSAMYLCASSSTGVRETQYFGPGTRLLVL.

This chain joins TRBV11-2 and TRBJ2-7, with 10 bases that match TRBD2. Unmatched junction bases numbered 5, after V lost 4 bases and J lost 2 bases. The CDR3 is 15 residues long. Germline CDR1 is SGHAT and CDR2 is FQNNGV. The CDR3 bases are TGTGCCAGCAGCTCCTGGACTAGCGGCACCTACGAGCAGTACTTC. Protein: CASSSWTSGTYEQYF.

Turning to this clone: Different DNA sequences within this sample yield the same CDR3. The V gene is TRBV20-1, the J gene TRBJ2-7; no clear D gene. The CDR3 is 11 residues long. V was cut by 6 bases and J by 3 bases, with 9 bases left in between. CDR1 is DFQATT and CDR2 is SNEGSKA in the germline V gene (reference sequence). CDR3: CSADRSYEQYF. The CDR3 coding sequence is TGCAGTGCAGACCGGAGCTACGAGCAGTACTTC.

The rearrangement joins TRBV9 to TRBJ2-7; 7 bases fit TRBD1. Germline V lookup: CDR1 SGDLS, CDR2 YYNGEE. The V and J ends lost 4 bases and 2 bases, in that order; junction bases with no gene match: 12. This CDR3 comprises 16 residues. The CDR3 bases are TGTGCCAGCAGCACCCCCCGGGCAGGGGGAACCTACGAGCAGTACTTC. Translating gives CASSTPRAGGTYEQYF.

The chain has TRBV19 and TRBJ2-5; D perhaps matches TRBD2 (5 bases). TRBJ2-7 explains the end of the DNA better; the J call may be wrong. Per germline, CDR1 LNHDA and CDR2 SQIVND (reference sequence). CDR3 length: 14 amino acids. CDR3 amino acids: CASSPSRGSYEQYF. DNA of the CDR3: TGTGCCAGTAGTCCCTCACGGGGTAGTTACGAGCAGTACTTC.

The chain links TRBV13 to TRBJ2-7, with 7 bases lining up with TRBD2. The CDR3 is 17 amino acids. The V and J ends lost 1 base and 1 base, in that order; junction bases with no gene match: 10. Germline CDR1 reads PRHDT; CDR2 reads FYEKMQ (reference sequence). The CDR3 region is CASSLDRAREGSYEQYF. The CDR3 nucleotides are TGTGCCAGCAGCTTAGATCGGGCTAGGGAGGGGTCCTACGAGCAGTACTTC.

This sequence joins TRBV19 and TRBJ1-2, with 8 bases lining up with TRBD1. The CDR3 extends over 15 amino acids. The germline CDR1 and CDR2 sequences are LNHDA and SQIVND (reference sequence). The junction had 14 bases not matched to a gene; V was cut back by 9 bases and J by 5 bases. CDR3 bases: TGTGCCAGCTTGGGGCAGGGGGCTCGTGGGTATGGCTACACCTTC. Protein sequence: CASLGQGARGYGYTF.

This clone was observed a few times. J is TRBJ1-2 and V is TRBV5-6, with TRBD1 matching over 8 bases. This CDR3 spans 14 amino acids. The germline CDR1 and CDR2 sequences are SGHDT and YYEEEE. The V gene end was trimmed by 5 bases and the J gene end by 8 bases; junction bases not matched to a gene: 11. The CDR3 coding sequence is TGTGCCAGCAGTTATCAGGGGGCGCTTGAAGGCTACACCTTC. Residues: CASSYQGALEGYTF. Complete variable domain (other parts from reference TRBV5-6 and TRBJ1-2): DAGVTQSPTHLIKTRGQQVTLRCSPKSGHDTVSWYQQALGQGPQFIFQYYEEEERQRGNFPDRFSGHQFPNYSSELNVNALLLGDSALYLCASSYQGALEGYTFGSGTRLTVV.

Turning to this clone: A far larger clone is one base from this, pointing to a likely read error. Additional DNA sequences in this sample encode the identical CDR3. DNA for the CDR3: TGCGCCAGCAGCTTGGCCACAGCCCTCCATGGCTACACCTTC. Protein: CASSLATALHGYTF. This chain uses TRBV5-1 with TRBJ1-2, with unresolved D. The CDR3 extends over 14 amino acids. Germline-derived CDR1 and CDR2 are SGHRS and YFSETQ. Between the trimmed V and J ends, which lost 0 bases and 6 bases, there was a span of 12 bases.

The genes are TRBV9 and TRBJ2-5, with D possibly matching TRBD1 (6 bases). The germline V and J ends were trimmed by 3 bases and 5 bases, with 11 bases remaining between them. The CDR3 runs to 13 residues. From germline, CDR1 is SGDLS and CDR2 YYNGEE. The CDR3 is CASSGPQGETQYF. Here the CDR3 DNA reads TGTGCCAGCAGCGGACCACAGGGTGAGACCCAGTACTTC. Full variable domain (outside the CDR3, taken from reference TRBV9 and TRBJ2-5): DSGVTQTPKHLITATGQRVTLRCSPRSGDLSVYWYQQSLDQGLQFLIQYYNGEERAKGNILERFSAQQFPDLHSELNLSSLELGDSALYFCASSGPQGETQYFGPGTRLLVL.

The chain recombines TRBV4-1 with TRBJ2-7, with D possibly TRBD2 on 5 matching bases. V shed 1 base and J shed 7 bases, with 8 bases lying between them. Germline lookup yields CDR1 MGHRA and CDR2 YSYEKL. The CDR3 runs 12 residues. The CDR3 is CASSQGEGEQYF. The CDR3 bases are TGCGCCAGCAGCCAAGGAGAGGGTGAGCAGTACTTC.

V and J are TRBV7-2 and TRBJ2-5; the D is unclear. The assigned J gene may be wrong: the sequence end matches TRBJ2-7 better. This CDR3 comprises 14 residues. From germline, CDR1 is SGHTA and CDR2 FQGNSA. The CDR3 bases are TGTGCCAGCACCGAACAAGGTAGCCCCTACGAGCAGTACTTC. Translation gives CASTEQGSPYEQYF.

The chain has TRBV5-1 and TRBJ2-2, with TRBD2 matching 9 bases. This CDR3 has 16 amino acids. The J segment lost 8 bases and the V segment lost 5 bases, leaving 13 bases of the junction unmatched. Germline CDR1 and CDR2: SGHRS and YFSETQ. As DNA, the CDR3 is TGCGCCAGCAGTCGCATAGCGGGGGCAGAGTCTGGGGAGCTGTTTTTT. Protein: CASSRIAGAESGELFF.

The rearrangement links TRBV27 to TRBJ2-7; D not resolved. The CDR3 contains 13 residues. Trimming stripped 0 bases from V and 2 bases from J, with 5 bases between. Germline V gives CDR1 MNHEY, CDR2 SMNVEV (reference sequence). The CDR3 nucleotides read TGTGCCAGCAGTTTATCTTATACCTACGAGCAGTACTTC. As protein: CASSLSYTYEQYF.

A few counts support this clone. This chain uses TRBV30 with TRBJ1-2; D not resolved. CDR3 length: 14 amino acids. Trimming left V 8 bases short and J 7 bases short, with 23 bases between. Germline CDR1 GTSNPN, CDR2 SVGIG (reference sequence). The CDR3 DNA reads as TGTGCCAGCGGACGGGAAGCCGACCCACTTGGCTACACCTTC. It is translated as CASGREADPLGYTF. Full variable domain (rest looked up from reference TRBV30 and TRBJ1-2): SQTIHQWPATLVQPVGSPLSLECTVEGTSNPNLYWYRQAAGRGLQLLFYSVGIGQISSEVPQNLSASRPQDRQFILSSKKLLLSDSGFYLCASGREADPLGYTFGSGTRLTVV.

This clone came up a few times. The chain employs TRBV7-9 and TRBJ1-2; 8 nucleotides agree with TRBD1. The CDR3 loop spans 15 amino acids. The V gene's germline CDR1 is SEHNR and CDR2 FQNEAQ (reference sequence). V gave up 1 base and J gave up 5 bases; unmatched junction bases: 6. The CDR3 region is CASSLVIQGGYGYTF. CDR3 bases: TGTGCCAGCAGCTTAGTCATACAGGGGGGGTATGGCTACACCTTC.